The next 21 T cell receptor beta chains were all read from a single sample in a study of OX40 agonist ivuxolimab in advanced cancers. Libraries were prepared by immunoSEQ multiplex PCR; TCRdb keeps only in-frame clonotypes and omits some of them. The sample records under 95,000 clones, approximately 88% being singletons. The sequenced sample was CD4+ or CD8+ T cells sorted from blood, obtained in a trial of the OX40 agonist ivuxolimab. The receptors were gathered from an adult with an advanced solid tumor such as melanoma, head and neck, liver or kidney cancer.

The rearrangement links TRBV4-1 to TRBJ1-4, with D possibly TRBD1 on 6 matching bases. The V end lost 4 bases, the J end lost 6 bases, and 15 bases lay between the germline ends. Germline CDR1 is MGHRA and CDR2 is YSYEKL. CDR3 size: 15 residues. The CDR3 sequence: CASSRTGARDEKLFF. CDR3 DNA sequence: TGCGCCAGCAGCCGGACGGGGGCTAGGGATGAAAAACTGTTTTTT.

The chain links TRBV6-5 to TRBJ1-2, with 7 bases identical to TRBD1. From germline, CDR1 is MNHEY and CDR2 SVGAGI. V trimming: 0 bases; J trimming: 8 bases; junction bases outside the gene matches: 9. This CDR3 contains 15 residues. The CDR3 DNA follows: TGTGCCAGCAGTTACTCCTACGCGGCAGGGGGAGGCTACACCTTC. Its translation is CASSYSYAAGGGYTF.

The chain is built from TRBV2 and TRBJ2-1, with a tentative D call TRBD1 (6 bases). V lost 6 bases and J 6 bases, leaving 18 bases between the germline ends. This CDR3 has 15 residues. The germline V gene encodes CDR1 SNHLY and CDR2 FYNNEI. The CDR3 region has the DNA TGTGCCAGCAGCCAATCCGTGGGGGCCTTCAATGAGCAGTTCTTC. Protein sequence: CASSQSVGAFNEQFF.

This sequence joins TRBV6-1 and TRBJ1-1, with D perhaps TRBD1 (5 bases). This CDR3 has 16 amino acids. Trimming left V 0 bases short and J 4 bases short, with 15 bases between. Germline assignment: CDR1 MNHNS and CDR2 SASEGT. The CDR3 nucleotides read TGTGCCAGCAGTGAAGCGCTCCAGGGTACAGGCACTGAAGCTTTCTTT. This codes for CASSEALQGTGTEAFF.

The sample holds one count of this clone. V and J are TRBV6-5 and TRBJ2-7; 8 bases map to TRBD1. Germline V gene lookup returns CDR1 MNHEY and CDR2 SVGAGI. The CDR3 consists of 14 residues. V lost 6 bases and J lost 7; bases outside the gene matches: 11. CDR3 sequence reads: CASSLDRGAEEQYF. As DNA, the CDR3 is TGTGCCAGCAGCCTCGACAGGGGAGCGGAAGAGCAGTACTTC.

The rearrangement links TRBV10-2 to TRBJ1-2; TRBD1 matches at 9 bases. Germline V CDR1 and CDR2: WSHSY, SAAADI. After removal of 6 bases from V and 4 bases from J, the junction contained 3 bases not matched to a gene. There are 13 residues in the CDR3. CDR3 nucleotides: TGCGCCAGCAGACCGGGACAGGGCTATGGCTACACCTTC. It encodes CASRPGQGYGYTF.

This chain uses TRBV19 with TRBJ1-5; a possible D gene is TRBD1 (5 bases). The V end lost 5 bases, the J end lost 5 bases, and 7 bases lay between the germline ends. Looked up from germline, CDR1 is LNHDA and CDR2 is SQIVND (reference sequence). The CDR3 contains 12 residues. The chain's CDR3 is CASSSRDQPQHF. CDR3 DNA sequence: TGTGCCAGTAGTTCCAGGGATCAGCCCCAGCATTTT.

The V gene is TRBV9, the J gene TRBJ2-2, with D perhaps TRBD2 (6 bases). Trimming stripped 6 bases from V and 4 bases from J, with 22 bases between. This CDR3 has 17 residues. Germline assignment: CDR1 SGDLS and CDR2 YYNGEE. This CDR3 reads CASTPRGAGLATGELFF. CDR3 nucleotides: TGTGCCAGCACCCCTAGGGGAGCGGGCTTGGCCACCGGGGAGCTGTTTTTT.

This clone occurred a few times. The V gene is TRBV2, the J gene TRBJ2-6; no clear D gene. The germline CDR1 and CDR2 sequences are SNHLY and FYNNEI. V lost 5 bases and J 9 bases, leaving 17 bases between the germline ends. This CDR3 has 15 residues. CDR3 bases: TGTGCCAGCAGTAACGGGTACCTACGTGACAACGTCCTGACTTTC. Translated, it gives CASSNGYLRDNVLTF.

V usage is TRBV7-8 and J usage is TRBJ2-7; D unclear. CDR1 is SGHVS and CDR2 is FQNEAQ in the germline V gene. This CDR3 has 16 residues. The germline V and J ends were trimmed by 5 bases and 1 base, with 18 bases remaining between them. In nucleotides, the CDR3 is TGTGCCAGCAGCGCAAGGTCCCCCCTGTTGTCCTACGAGCAGTACTTC. This codes for CASSARSPLLSYEQYF.

DNA for the CDR3: TGTGCCAGCAGCCCCCAGGGGGGCCCCTACGAGCAGTACTTC. Protein product: CASSPQGGPYEQYF. V and J are TRBV6-5 and TRBJ2-7, with D possibly being TRBD1 (7 bases). The CDR3 is 14 amino acids. Germline CDR1 is MNHEY and CDR2 is SVGAGI. V was clipped by 6 bases and J by 2 bases, with 14 bases between them.

The rearrangement joins TRBV5-1 to TRBJ2-2; 12 nucleotides match TRBD2. This CDR3 comprises 15 residues. The germline CDR1 and CDR2 sequences are SGHRS and YFSETQ. V lost 4 bases to trimming and J lost 3 bases; unmatched junction nucleotides: 1. CDR3 sequence: CASSRLAGDTGELFF. Here the CDR3 DNA reads TGCGCCAGCAGCCGACTAGCGGGAGACACCGGGGAGCTGTTTTTT. Filled out from reference TRBV5-1 and TRBJ2-2, the complete variable domain reads KAGVTQTPRYLIKTRGQQVTLSCSPISGHRSVSWYQQTPGQGLQFLFEYFSETQRNKGNFPGRFSGRQFSNSRSEMNVSTLELGDSALYLCASSRLAGDTGELFFGEGSRLTVL.

The chain links TRBV9 to TRBJ2-5; weak D call: TRBD2 (6 bases). V was cut by 4 bases and J by 2 bases, with 12 bases left in between. CDR3 length equals 14 residues. Germline CDR1 is SGDLS and CDR2 is YYNGEE. The CDR3 sequence is CASSPSGQQETQYF. DNA for the CDR3: TGTGCCAGCAGCCCCAGCGGGCAGCAAGAGACCCAGTACTTC. Together with reference TRBV9 and TRBJ2-5, the CDR3 gives the full variable domain: DSGVTQTPKHLITATGQRVTLRCSPRSGDLSVYWYQQSLDQGLQFLIQYYNGEERAKGNILERFSAQQFPDLHSELNLSSLELGDSALYFCASSPSGQQETQYFGPGTRLLVL.

V is TRBV30 and J is TRBJ2-6, with 12 bases that match TRBD1. Looked up from germline, CDR1 is GTSNPN and CDR2 is SVGIG (reference sequence). The V segment lost 5 bases and the J segment 3 bases; nucleotides outside the gene matches: 14. The CDR3 is 19 amino acids. The CDR3 DNA reads as TGTGCCTGGGCGCTACTCCGGGACAGGGGGCTCGGTGGGGCCAACGTCCTGACTTTC. This gives the protein CAWALLRDRGLGGANVLTF.

V and J are TRBV2 and TRBJ1-1; D not certain. CDR1 is SNHLY, CDR2 FYNNEI, per germline. This CDR3 is 15 amino acids long. Trimming removed 4 bases from V and 5 bases from J, with 17 bases in between. CDR3 nucleotide sequence: TGTGCCAGCAGTGGCGGGCGGAAGGGTGGGACTGAAGCTTTCTTT. Its protein is CASSGGRKGGTEAFF.

This chain uses TRBV14 with TRBJ1-3; no firm D call. V lost 4 bases to trimming and J lost 2 bases, with 9 bases between them. Germline CDR1 is SGHDN and CDR2 is FVKESK. CDR3 length equals 14 residues. The CDR3 nucleotides are TGTGCCAGCAGCCCGGGATTCACTGGAAACACCATATATTTT. It codes for CASSPGFTGNTIYF.

V is TRBV19 and J is TRBJ1-5; TRBD1 aligns across 7 bases. The CDR3 extends over 14 amino acids. Trimming removed 4 bases from V and 6 bases from J; junction bases left unmatched: 6. Looked up from germline, CDR1 is LNHDA and CDR2 is SQIVND (reference sequence). CDR3 DNA sequence: TGTGCCAGTAGTAATTTAGGGGGCTTTCAGCCCCAGCATTTT. This codes for CASSNLGGFQPQHF.

V gene TRBV6-1 combines with J gene TRBJ1-5, with 8 bases fitting TRBD1. This CDR3 has 15 residues. Germline V lookup: CDR1 MNHNS, CDR2 SASEGT. J gave up 4 bases and V 7 bases, and 9 bases lay outside the gene matches. The CDR3 nucleotides are TGTGCCAGCACAGCCTCAGGGGGCTTAAATCAGCCCCAGCATTTT. It translates to CASTASGGLNQPQHF.

This clone was found once. The rearrangement joins TRBV7-9 to TRBJ1-2; a possible D gene is TRBD1 (6 bases). Looked up from germline, CDR1 is SEHNR and CDR2 is FQNEAQ (reference sequence). Trimming took off 1 base at V and 8 bases at J, with 14 bases between the two ends. The CDR3 runs 14 residues. CDR3 sequence reads: CASSLEAGARGYTF. The CDR3 coding sequence is TGTGCCAGCAGCTTAGAGGCAGGGGCACGGGGCTACACCTTC.

The chain is built from TRBV28 and TRBJ2-2, with TRBD1 matching 10 bases. V trimming: 5 bases; J trimming: 4 bases; junction bases outside the gene matches: 16. Germline V gene data show CDR1 as MDHEN and CDR2 as SYDVKM. The CDR3 runs 19 residues. CDR3 coding DNA: TGTGCCAGCAGTCCCCCAGGACAGGGGGGGATGCCGGGCACCGGGGAGCTGTTTTTT. Protein sequence: CASSPPGQGGMPGTGELFF.

The chain recombines TRBV5-1 with TRBJ1-4; D may be TRBD1 (5 bases). The CDR3 contains 13 residues. The V gene's germline CDR1 is SGHRS and CDR2 YFSETQ. Trimming took 2 bases from V and 11 from J, leaving 13 bases between them. The CDR3 sequence is CASSFGGGDKLFF. The DNA of the CDR3 is TGCGCCAGCAGCTTTGGCGGAGGGGACAAACTGTTTTTT. Full variable domain (missing parts from reference TRBV5-1 and TRBJ1-4): KAGVTQTPRYLIKTRGQQVTLSCSPISGHRSVSWYQQTPGQGLQFLFEYFSETQRNKGNFPGRFSGRQFSNSRSEMNVSTLELGDSALYLCASSFGGGDKLFFGSGTQLSVL.